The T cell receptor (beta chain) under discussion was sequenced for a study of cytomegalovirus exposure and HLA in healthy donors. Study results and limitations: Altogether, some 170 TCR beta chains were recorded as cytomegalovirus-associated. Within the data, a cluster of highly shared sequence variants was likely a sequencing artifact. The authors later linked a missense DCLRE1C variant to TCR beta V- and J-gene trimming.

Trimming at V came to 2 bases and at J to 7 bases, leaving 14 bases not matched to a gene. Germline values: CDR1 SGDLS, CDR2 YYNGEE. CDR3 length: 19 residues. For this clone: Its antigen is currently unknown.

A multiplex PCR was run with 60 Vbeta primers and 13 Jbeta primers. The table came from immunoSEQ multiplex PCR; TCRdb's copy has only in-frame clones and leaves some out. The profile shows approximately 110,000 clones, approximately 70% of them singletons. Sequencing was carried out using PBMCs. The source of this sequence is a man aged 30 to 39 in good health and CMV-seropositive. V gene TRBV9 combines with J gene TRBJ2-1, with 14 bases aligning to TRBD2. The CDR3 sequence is CASSVKGLAGVGDHNEQFF. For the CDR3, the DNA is TGTGCCAGCAGCGTCAAGGGACTAGCGGGAGTCGGGGACCATAATGAGCAGTTCTTC.